These T cell receptor beta chains were read from a single sample in a study of blood T cell repertoires in COVID-19. Repertoires were generated with immunoSEQ multiplex PCR, while TCRdb's copy carries only in-frame clones and drops some. The profile covers some 100,000 clones, with about 86% appearing a single time and 2.1% taken by the ten largest. Sequenced input: peripheral blood. The receptors come from a middle-aged man with COVID-19, enrolled during active disease. Both conserved end residues are part of each CDR3. The order of the fields is clone size, D gene, J gene, V gene, CDR3 length, CDR3 protein, CDR3 DNA. D genes are given only for firm matches. Clone size is not always given. Where it is, it says once, few, many or a class for expanded clones.

size: few
D: .
J: TRBJ1-6
V: TRBV28
length: 15
CDR3: CASSLYGSYNSPLHF
DNA: TGTGCCAGCAGTTTATACGGGTCCTATAATTCACCCCTCCACTTT

size: .
D: .
J: TRBJ1-6
V: TRBV9
length: 12
CDR3: CASSRENSPLHF
DNA: TGTGCCAGCAGTAGAGAAAATTCACCCCTCCACTTT

size: .
D: TRBD1
J: TRBJ1-1
V: TRBV5-1
length: 16
CDR3: CASSGGTGVMNTEAFF
DNA: TGCGCCAGCAGCGGGGGGACAGGGGTAATGAACACTGAAGCTTTCTTT

size: .
D: .
J: TRBJ2-3
V: TRBV9
length: 15
CDR3: CASSPGTRHTDTQYF
DNA: TGTGCCAGCAGCCCAGGGACTCGTCACACAGATACGCAGTATTTT

size: .
D: TRBD1
J: TRBJ2-7
V: TRBV6-6
length: 14
CDR3: CASSPGTGVDEQYF
DNA: TGTGCCAGCAGCCCCGGGACAGGGGTAGACGAGCAGTACTTC

size: .
D: TRBD1
J: TRBJ1-6
V: TRBV6-5
length: 13
CDR3: CASRGQGLTPLHF
DNA: TGTGCCAGCAGAGGACAGGGGCTGACACCCCTCCACTTT

size: .
D: TRBD1
J: TRBJ1-5
V: TRBV11-2
length: 17
CDR3: CASSSSHRGLCNQPQHF
DNA: TGTGCCAGCAGCTCCAGTCACAGGGGGCTCTGCAATCAGCCCCAGCATTTT

size: .
D: .
J: TRBJ1-6
V: TRBV6-6
length: 14
CDR3: CASSYSGSNSPLHF
DNA: TGTGCCAGCAGTTACTCAGGGAGCAATTCACCCCTCCACTTT

size: .
D: .
J: TRBJ2-1
V: TRBV7-2
length: 16
CDR3: CASSLETSRAYNEQFF
DNA: TGTGCCAGCAGCTTAGAGACGTCTAGAGCCTACAATGAGCAGTTCTTC

size: .
D: TRBD1
J: TRBJ1-4
V: TRBV9
length: 15
CDR3: CASSPTGTANEKLFF
DNA: TGTGCCAGCAGCCCAACCGGGACAGCTAATGAAAAACTGTTTTTT

size: once
D: .
J: TRBJ2-2
V: TRBV30
length: 13
CDR3: CAWTPGQTGELFF
DNA: TGTGCCTGGACACCCGGACAGACCGGGGAGCTGTTTTTT

size: .
D: TRBD2
J: TRBJ2-1
V: TRBV18
length: 15
CDR3: CASSPASGGYNEQFF
DNA: TGTGCCAGCTCACCAGCTAGCGGGGGTTACAATGAGCAGTTCTTC

size: .
D: .
J: TRBJ2-7
V: TRBV5-1
length: 13
CDR3: CASSSSLRYEQYF
DNA: TGCGCCAGCAGCTCCTCTCTTCGGTACGAGCAGTACTTC

size: .
D: .
J: TRBJ1-1
V: TRBV6-5
length: 14
CDR3: CASSPVRGGSEAFF
DNA: TGTGCCAGCAGCCCCGTACGTGGGGGCTCCGAAGCTTTCTTT

size: .
D: TRBD1
J: TRBJ1-4
V: TRBV9
length: 17
CDR3: CASSVHEGQGLNEKLFF
DNA: TGTGCCAGCAGCGTACACGAAGGACAGGGCCTTAATGAAAAACTGTTTTTT

size: .
D: TRBD1
J: TRBJ1-2
V: TRBV5-6
length: 15
CDR3: CASSLVDRTNYGYTF
DNA: TGTGCCAGCAGCTTGGTGGACAGGACAAACTATGGCTACACCTTC

size: .
D: .
J: TRBJ2-2
V: TRBV3-1/TRBV3-2
length: 12
CDR3: CASSHRTGELFF
DNA: TGTGCCAGCAGCCACCGGACCGGGGAGCTGTTTTTT

size: .
D: .
J: TRBJ2-7
V: TRBV7-3
length: 15
CDR3: CASSQGGGGSYEQYF
DNA: TGTGCCAGCAGCCAGGGGGGAGGTGGCTCCTACGAGCAGTACTTC

size: .
D: .
J: TRBJ1-2
V: TRBV7-9
length: 12
CDR3: CASSSQGQGYTF
DNA: TGTGCCAGCAGCTCACAGGGTCAAGGCTACACCTTC

size: .
D: .
J: TRBJ1-2
V: TRBV2
length: 12
CDR3: CASSEQGYGYTF
DNA: TGTGCCAGCAGTGAACAGGGATATGGCTACACCTTC

size: .
D: .
J: TRBJ1-1
V: TRBV5-1
length: 13
CDR3: CASSLGGGNEAFF
DNA: TGCGCCAGCAGCTTGGGCGGAGGTAATGAAGCTTTCTTT

size: .
D: .
J: TRBJ1-2
V: TRBV3-1/TRBV3-2
length: 14
CDR3: CASSQASGISGYTF
DNA: TGTGCCAGCAGCCAAGCTAGCGGTATCTCGGGCTACACCTTC

size: few
D: .
J: TRBJ2-1
V: TRBV7-2
length: 15
CDR3: CASSLAKSSYNEQFF
DNA: TGTGCCAGCAGCTTAGCTAAGAGCTCCTACAATGAGCAGTTCTTC

size: .
D: TRBD1
J: TRBJ1-4
V: TRBV7-9
length: 15
CDR3: CASSLMGDRGEKLFF
DNA: TGTGCCAGCAGCTTAATGGGGGACAGGGGTGAAAAACTGTTTTTT

size: .
D: TRBD1
J: TRBJ1-3
V: TRBV29-1
length: 14
CDR3: CSVGTGTSGNTIYF
DNA: TGCAGCGTGGGGACAGGGACCTCTGGAAACACCATATATTTT

size: .
D: .
J: TRBJ2-7
V: TRBV6-8
length: 16
CDR3: CASSSSLGSSLGEQYF
DNA: TGTGCCAGCAGTTCATCCCTAGGGAGTTCGTTGGGTGAGCAGTACTTC

size: .
D: TRBD1
J: TRBJ2-3
V: TRBV18
length: 17
CDR3: CASSPLYTGEEGDTQYF
DNA: TGTGCCAGCTCACCCCTGTATACAGGGGAAGAGGGAGATACGCAGTATTTT

size: few
D: TRBD1
J: TRBJ1-4
V: TRBV2
length: 15
CDR3: CASRPGTALGEKLFF
DNA: TGTGCCAGCCGACCGGGGACAGCCTTAGGAGAAAAACTGTTTTTT

size: .
D: TRBD1
J: TRBJ1-6
V: TRBV3-1/TRBV3-2
length: 16
CDR3: CASSQDRGQGYSPLHF
DNA: TGTGCCAGCAGCCAAGATCGGGGACAGGGCTATTCACCCCTCCACTTT

size: .
D: TRBD1
J: TRBJ2-7
V: TRBV6-6
length: 14
CDR3: CASRRDSKVDEQYF
DNA: TGTGCCAGCAGGAGGGACAGCAAAGTCGACGAGCAGTACTTC

size: .
D: .
J: TRBJ2-7
V: TRBV18
length: 13
CDR3: CASSPSRQNEQYF
DNA: TGTGCCAGCTCACCATCCCGACAAAACGAGCAGTACTTC

size: .
D: .
J: TRBJ2-7
V: TRBV2
length: 17
CDR3: CASRRYVDRLNSYEQYF
DNA: TGTGCCAGCAGGCGCTATGTGGACAGACTTAACTCCTACGAGCAGTACTTC

size: few
D: TRBD2
J: TRBJ2-3
V: TRBV4-2
length: 17
CDR3: CASSPRGSGGPTDTQYF
DNA: TGTGCCAGCAGCCCACGGGGTAGCGGGGGACCAACAGATACGCAGTATTTT

size: .
D: TRBD1
J: TRBJ1-4
V: TRBV2
length: 15
CDR3: CASSEQGQGSEKLFF
DNA: TGTGCCAGCAGTGAACAGGGACAGGGATCCGAAAAACTGTTTTTT

size: .
D: .
J: TRBJ2-2
V: TRBV7-8
length: 14
CDR3: CASSLVRVYGELFF
DNA: TGTGCCAGCAGCTTAGTTCGGGTGTACGGGGAGCTGTTTTTT

size: .
D: TRBD2
J: TRBJ2-1
V: TRBV10-3
length: 17
CDR3: CAITEASGGASYNEQFF
DNA: TGTGCCATCACCGAGGCTAGCGGGGGGGCCTCCTACAATGAGCAGTTCTTC

size: .
D: .
J: TRBJ2-7
V: TRBV10-2
length: 12
CDR3: CASSDGVYEQYF
DNA: TGCGCCAGCAGTGACGGGGTCTACGAGCAGTACTTC

size: .
D: .
J: TRBJ2-7
V: TRBV5-1
length: 14
CDR3: CASSLDSFSYEQYF
DNA: TGCGCCAGCAGCTTGGACAGCTTCTCCTACGAGCAGTACTTC

size: .
D: TRBD1
J: TRBJ1-2
V: TRBV7-2
length: 14
CDR3: CASSLSQGDYGYTF
DNA: TGTGCCAGCAGCCTCTCTCAGGGGGACTATGGCTACACCTTC

size: .
D: .
J: TRBJ1-5
V: TRBV5-1
length: 15
CDR3: CASNPQRESNQPQHF
DNA: TGCGCCAGCAACCCTCAGCGTGAGAGCAATCAGCCCCAGCATTTT

size: .
D: .
J: TRBJ2-7
V: TRBV7-8
length: 12
CDR3: CASSLGRYEQYF
DNA: TGTGCCAGCAGCTTGGGCCGTTACGAGCAGTACTTC

size: few
D: TRBD1
J: TRBJ1-3
V: TRBV13
length: 14
CDR3: CASSRQGKGNTIYF
DNA: TGTGCCAGCAGCCGACAGGGGAAGGGAAACACCATATATTTT

size: .
D: TRBD1
J: TRBJ1-2
V: TRBV9
length: 14
CDR3: CASSVGQGSYGYTF
DNA: TGTGCCAGCAGCGTTGGACAGGGAAGCTATGGCTACACCTTC

size: .
D: .
J: TRBJ1-1
V: TRBV10-3
length: 13
CDR3: CAIRPTGNTEAFF
DNA: TGTGCCATCAGACCGACGGGGAACACTGAAGCTTTCTTT

size: .
D: TRBD1
J: TRBJ1-3
V: TRBV7-2
length: 17
CDR3: CASSFGQGLFSGNTIYF
DNA: TGTGCCAGCAGCTTCGGACAGGGACTCTTCTCTGGAAACACCATATATTTT

size: .
D: .
J: TRBJ1-3
V: TRBV4-1
length: 16
CDR3: CASRENGELSGNTIYF
DNA: TGCGCCAGCAGAGAGAACGGGGAACTCTCTGGAAACACCATATATTTT

size: .
D: .
J: TRBJ2-2
V: TRBV3-1/TRBV3-2
length: 15
CDR3: CASTLSGSNTGELFF
DNA: TGTGCCAGCACCCTATCGGGTTCGAACACCGGGGAGCTGTTTTTT

size: .
D: TRBD2
J: TRBJ2-1
V: TRBV14
length: 19
CDR3: CASSPLPSGWMSSYNEQFF
DNA: TGTGCCAGCAGCCCGCTTCCTAGCGGGTGGATGAGCTCCTACAATGAGCAGTTCTTC

size: .
D: TRBD2
J: TRBJ2-3
V: TRBV19
length: 17
CDR3: CASSTLFRGGSTDTQYF
DNA: TGTGCCAGTAGTACCCTGTTTCGGGGGGGATCTACAGATACGCAGTATTTT

size: .
D: .
J: TRBJ2-1
V: TRBV4-3
length: 16
CDR3: CASSPDHASSYNEQFF
DNA: TGCGCCAGCAGCCCAGATCACGCGAGCTCCTACAATGAGCAGTTCTTC

size: .
D: .
J: TRBJ2-7
V: TRBV6-2/TRBV6-3
length: 11
CDR3: CASSRLGEQYF
DNA: TGTGCCAGCAGCCGACTTGGCGAGCAGTACTTC

size: .
D: TRBD1
J: TRBJ2-7
V: TRBV5-4
length: 15
CDR3: CASSLPGQGNYEQYF
DNA: TGTGCCAGCAGCTTGCCCGGACAGGGAAACTACGAGCAGTACTTC

size: .
D: .
J: TRBJ1-5
V: TRBV7-8
length: 15
CDR3: CASSLGSRHNQPQHF
DNA: TGTGCCAGCAGCTTAGGAAGCCGCCACAATCAGCCCCAGCATTTT

size: .
D: TRBD1
J: TRBJ1-5
V: TRBV28
length: 14
CDR3: CASSLPRGLQPQHF
DNA: TGTGCCAGCAGTTTACCCAGGGGGCTTCAGCCCCAGCATTTT

size: .
D: TRBD1
J: TRBJ1-6
V: TRBV28
length: 16
CDR3: CASSLSPSGGYSPLHF
DNA: TGTGCCAGCAGTTTATCTCCCTCAGGGGGGTATTCACCCCTCCACTTT

size: .
D: .
J: TRBJ1-2
V: TRBV6-5
length: 13
CDR3: CASTGLSTYGYTF
DNA: TGTGCCAGTACAGGGCTATCGACCTATGGCTACACCTTC

size: .
D: .
J: TRBJ2-7
V: TRBV24-1
length: 13
CDR3: CATSPGPSYEQYF
DNA: TGTGCCACCTCCCCTGGGCCCTCCTACGAGCAGTACTTC

size: .
D: .
J: TRBJ1-6
V: TRBV7-9
length: 17
CDR3: CASSLDSPGAYNSPLHF
DNA: TGTGCCAGCAGCTTAGACAGTCCTGGCGCCTATAATTCACCCCTCCACTTT

size: .
D: .
J: TRBJ2-5
V: TRBV4-1
length: 14
CDR3: CASSQAKAQETQYF
DNA: TGCGCCAGCAGCCAAGCAAAAGCACAAGAGACCCAGTACTTC

size: .
D: TRBD1
J: TRBJ1-5
V: TRBV28
length: 17
CDR3: CASRQPRGQGDDQPQHF
DNA: TGTGCCAGCAGACAACCCCGGGGACAGGGAGATGATCAGCCCCAGCATTTT